This TCR beta chain comes out of a study of blood T cells in healthy people across ages. This clonotype was observed a few times. Then a second PCR, running about 6 to 12 cycles, was carried out with a sample-barcoded 5' primer and a J-beta primer mix. Using its own MiXCR run on the 5' RACE reads, TCRdb lists one record per CDR3 protein. Among about 1.5 million distinct CDR3 sequences listed, roughly two fifths were seen once. The CDR3 loop spans 17 amino acids. Trimming shortened V by 6 bases and J by 1 base, and 16 bases separated the two germline ends. The germline CDR1 and CDR2 sequences are LGHNA and YSLEER.

The source material was blood. The receptor was isolated from a woman under 30 in good health. The chain is built from TRBV4-3 and TRBJ2-6; D unresolved. Here the CDR3 DNA reads TGCGCCAGCAGTCCTAAGACCAGAGCGTCTGGGGCCAACGTCCTGACTTTC. It specifies CASSPKTRASGANVLTF.